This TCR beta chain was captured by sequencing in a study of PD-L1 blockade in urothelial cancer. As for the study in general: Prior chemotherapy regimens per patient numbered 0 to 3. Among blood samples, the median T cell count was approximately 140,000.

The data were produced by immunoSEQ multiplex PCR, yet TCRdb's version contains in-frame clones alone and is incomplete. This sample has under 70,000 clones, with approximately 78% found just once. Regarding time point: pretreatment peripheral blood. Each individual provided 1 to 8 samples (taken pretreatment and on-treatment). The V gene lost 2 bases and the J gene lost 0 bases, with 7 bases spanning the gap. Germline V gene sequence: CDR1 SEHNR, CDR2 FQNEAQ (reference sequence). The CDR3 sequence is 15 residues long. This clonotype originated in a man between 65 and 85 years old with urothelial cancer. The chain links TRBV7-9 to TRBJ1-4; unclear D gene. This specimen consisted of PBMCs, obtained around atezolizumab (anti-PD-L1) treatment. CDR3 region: CASSLRQTTNEKLFF. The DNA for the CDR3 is TGTGCCAGCAGCTTACGACAAACAACTAATGAAAAACTGTTTTTT. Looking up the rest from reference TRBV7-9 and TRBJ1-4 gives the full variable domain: DTGVSQNPRHKITKRGQNVTFRCDPISEHNRLYWYRQTLGQGPEFLTYFQNEAQLEKSRLLSDRFSAERPKGSFSTLEIQRTEQGDSAMYLCASSLRQTTNEKLFFGSGTQLSVL.